This TCR beta chain emerged from a study of PD-1 blockade in classical Hodgkin lymphoma. Study as a whole: Nivolumab dosing for patients was 3 mg/kg, administered intravenously every 2 weeks.

Exposure to brentuximab vedotin varied, and each patient had relapsed following autologous stem cell transplantation. Regarding the study as a whole: Individuals who commenced nivolumab within less than 1 year of ASCT were excluded. Possible causes of repertoire differences, disease activity or prior therapy, remain undefined. Newly diagnosed patients had baseline TCR diversity that was reportedly lower than that of healthy donors.

Germline CDR1 MNHNS, CDR2 SASEGT. Trimming cost V 5 bases and J 6 bases, with 16 bases left between them. The CDR3 spans 14 residues. This clone turned up a few times. What it recognizes is unknown. This table comes from immunoSEQ multiplex PCR, and its TCRdb copy is limited to in-frame clones, with some not included. Of about 150,000 clones in the sample, approximately 81% are singletons; the top ten hold about 9.3%. Source: peripheral blood mononuclear cells (PBMCs), taken before the second cycle of nivolumab. The chain is built from TRBV6-1 and TRBJ2-5, with D possibly matching TRBD2 (6 bases). This TCR was sampled from a human donor with classical Hodgkin lymphoma. In DNA, the CDR3 is TGTGCCAGCAGTACCCCGGCGGGATTTCAGACCCAGTACTTC. Protein: CASSTPAGFQTQYF.